This T cell receptor beta chain emerged from a study of T cells after posttransplantation cyclophosphamide. Profiling relied on immunoSEQ multiplex PCR, and the TCRdb table lists in-frame clones only, not all of them. The data contain some 47,000 clones, about 86% of them singletons. CDR3 size: 16 residues. Germline V CDR1 and CDR2: SNHLY, FYNNEI. V shed 6 bases, J shed 3 bases, and the junction held 13 bases outside the gene matches. This clone occurred a few times. The TCR sequence derives from a man aged 25 to 40 with a blood cancer, CMV-positive, and with a related stem cell donor. V gene TRBV2 combines with J gene TRBJ2-7, with 8 bases fitting TRBD1. What was sequenced was PBMCs. CDR3: CASRESVGTGLYEQYF. DNA of the CDR3: TGTGCCAGCAGGGAAAGTGTCGGGACAGGACTCTACGAGCAGTACTTC.